This T cell receptor (beta chain) emerged from a study of T cells in Graves' hyperthyroidism and ophthalmopathy. This clonotype appeared many times. In patients aged 18 to 65, hyperthyroidism was newly diagnosed, with duration under 2 months. Amplification yielded TCR beta CDR3 regions, with RNA transcripts as the source. HTBI primers drove first-round RT-PCR of the TCR CDR3. TCRdb re-analysed the multiplex PCR reads in MiXCR, keeping a single row per CDR3 protein. There are hundreds of thousands of distinct CDR3 sequences in the sample; 12% to 15% occur only once, and 10% lies in the top ten. The V gene lost 6 bases and the J gene lost 7 bases, with 13 bases spanning the gap. The CDR3 is made up of 12 amino acids. Per germline, CDR1 SQVTM and CDR2 ANQGSEA.

This rearrangement joins TRBV29-1 to TRBJ1-5; weak D call: TRBD1 (5 bases). This TCR was recovered from a woman younger than 35 with Graves' hyperthyroidism. Sequencing was performed on blood. CDR3 region: CSVRFGDQPQHF. DNA of the CDR3: TGCAGCGTACGGTTCGGGGACCAGCCCCAGCATTTT.